This T cell receptor beta chain was identified in a study of naive and memory T cell subsets. V lost 3 bases and J 2 bases, leaving 5 bases between the germline ends. The CDR3 length is 13 residues. Germline lookup yields CDR1 LGHDT and CDR2 YNNKEL (reference sequence). Points from the study as a whole: Gini index rose across naive, CM, EM and EMRA in CD4 and CD8. Between naive and memory subsets, TCR abundance power law exponents differed. Especially in CD8 cells, naive repertoires contained a few larger clonotypes, possibly CD45RA-re-expressing memory cells.

For this clonotype: Antigen: not known.

An equimolar mix of two oligonucleotides served as the beta constant-region primer for TRBC1 and TRBC2. Four rounds of PCR amplified the ligated cDNA using nested alpha and beta constant-region primers plus SP2. An oligonucleotide with the SP2 primer and a 12-nucleotide UMI was ligated to the cDNA 3' end. TCRdb used MiXCR to reprocess the UMI-ligation and nested PCR reads, holding one entry per CDR3 protein. In the table there are roughly 83,000 distinct CDR3 sequences, about 11% of which are singletons. After CD4 positive bead selection, the CD4-negative fraction gave CD8 T cells. Sequences were obtained from naive CD4+ T cells from blood. This TCR came from a human donor in good health. The gene calls are TRBV3-1 and TRBJ1-3, with a possible D match to TRBD1 (5 bases). Here the CDR3 DNA reads TGTGCCAGCAGCCAGGGGCCTGGAAACACCATATATTTT. Translating it yields CASSQGPGNTIYF. The variable domain in full, with the rest retrieved from reference TRBV3-1 and TRBJ1-3, is DTAVSQTPKYLVTQMGNDKSIKCEQNLGHDTMYWYKQDSKKFLKIMFSYNNKELIINETVPNRFSPKSPDKAHLNLHINSLELGDSAVYFCASSQGPGNTIYFGEGSWLTVV.